This T cell receptor beta chain originates from a study of cytomegalovirus exposure and HLA in healthy donors. Study-wide results and caveats: Relative to equally common others, HLA-associated TCR beta chains showed greater clonal expansion in a later analysis. Productive rates of about 87% or about 30% were seen for most TCR beta V segments in an earlier analysis. It was reported that the classifier diagnosed cytomegalovirus status with high specificity and sensitivity in both the original and validation cohorts.

In germline, CDR1 is LNHDA, CDR2 SQIVND (reference sequence). This CDR3 is built from 13 residues. The ends lost 9 bases at V and 1 base at J; junction bases unmatched: 4. The PCR ran on 60 Vbeta and 13 Jbeta primers. The table came from immunoSEQ multiplex PCR; TCRdb's copy has only in-frame clones and leaves some out. Here the sample spans approximately 120,000 clones, about 79% being singletons. Comment on this clone: The antigen is undetermined.

When sampled, the donors appeared nominally healthy, though they likely had unrecorded immune exposures. The clonotype was recovered from a woman aged 50 to 60 in good health and CMV-seronegative. Sequencing used PBMCs. V and J are TRBV19 and TRBJ2-7, with 9 bases fitting TRBD1. The CDR3 DNA is TGTGCCAGCCGGGACAGGGCGTCCTACGAGCAGTACTTC. Translated, it gives CASRDRASYEQYF.